These 13 T cell receptor beta chains came from one sample sequenced in a study of OX40 agonist ivuxolimab in advanced cancers. The method was immunoSEQ multiplex PCR; TCRdb's version includes in-frame clones alone and lacks a portion of them. The table records 70,000 or so clones, about 82% of them present only once. The material was CD4+ or CD8+ T cells sorted from blood, obtained in a trial of the OX40 agonist ivuxolimab. All receptors come from an adult with an advanced solid tumor such as melanoma, head and neck, liver or kidney cancer.

The rearrangement uses TRBV27 and TRBJ1-2; TRBD1 is a possible D gene (6 bases). This CDR3 has 15 amino acids. Germline CDR1 MNHEY, CDR2 SMNVEV (reference sequence). Deletions cut 4 bases from V and 1 base from J, with 13 bases between. The CDR3 DNA reads TGTGCCAGCAGTTCGGGGGCGCGGGGTAACTATGGCTACACCTTC. Translated: CASSSGARGNYGYTF.

This clone was recorded only once. This chain uses TRBV30 with TRBJ2-3, with D possibly being TRBD2 (7 bases). The CDR3 consists of 16 residues. Germline V gives CDR1 GTSNPN, CDR2 SVGIG (reference sequence). The ends were cut back, 1 base at V and 9 bases at J, with 23 bases in the middle. CDR3 loop: CAWSGGGGGSLGTQYF. CDR3 in DNA: TGTGCCTGGAGTGGAGGAGGGGGGGGCAGTTTAGGCACGCAGTATTTT. Drawing the rest from reference TRBV30 and TRBJ2-3, the complete variable domain is SQTIHQWPATLVQPVGSPLSLECTVEGTSNPNLYWYRQAAGRGLQLLFYSVGIGQISSEVPQNLSASRPQDRQFILSSKKLLLSDSGFYLCAWSGGGGGSLGTQYFGPGTRLTVL.

The chain combines TRBV6-5 with TRBJ2-3, with 8 bases lining up with TRBD1. Losses at the gene ends were 10 bases for V and 3 bases for J; bases not matched to a gene: 9. Germline CDR1 is MNHEY and CDR2 is SVGAGI. The CDR3 runs to 14 residues. The CDR3 protein is CATGGQGATDTQYF. DNA of the CDR3: TGTGCCACCGGTGGGCAGGGGGCGACAGATACGCAGTATTTT.

The chain employs TRBV6-6 and TRBJ2-2; 10 bases fit TRBD2. This CDR3 comprises 16 residues. Germline V lookup: CDR1 MNHNY, CDR2 SVGAGI (reference sequence). V gave up 6 bases and J gave up 4 bases; unmatched junction bases: 8. CDR3 bases: TGTGCCAGCAGACCACAGCGGGGGGGCCCCACCGGGGAGCTGTTTTTT. Protein product: CASRPQRGGPTGELFF.

V usage is TRBV7-6 and J usage is TRBJ1-6; possible D gene TRBD1, 5 bases. Germline CDR1 SGHVS, CDR2 FNYEAQ. The CDR3 is 14 amino acids. Trimming removed 3 bases from V and 6 bases from J, with 9 bases in between. The CDR3 loop is CASSFGQGNSPLHF. In nucleotides, the CDR3 is TGTGCCAGCAGCTTTGGGCAGGGTAATTCACCCCTCCACTTT.

The rearrangement links TRBV11-2 to TRBJ2-5; no clear D gene. With 5 bases removed from V and 1 base from J, the gap between germline ends came to 11 bases. The CDR3 totals 14 residues. CDR1 is SGHAT, CDR2 FQNNGV, per germline. As DNA, the CDR3 is TGTGCCAGCAGCCCTACAGCTACCCAAGAGACCCAGTACTTC. It encodes CASSPTATQETQYF.

The chain is built from TRBV5-1 and TRBJ2-5; maybe TRBD2 (6 bases). Germline V gene lookup returns CDR1 SGHRS and CDR2 YFSETQ. The CDR3 has 14 amino acids. With 0 bases removed from V and 2 bases from J, the gap between germline ends came to 8 bases. CDR3 region: CASSLVREQETQYF. The CDR3 nucleotides read TGCGCCAGCAGCTTGGTCCGGGAGCAAGAGACCCAGTACTTC. The whole variable domain, filled in from reference TRBV5-1 and TRBJ2-5, reads KAGVTQTPRYLIKTRGQQVTLSCSPISGHRSVSWYQQTPGQGLQFLFEYFSETQRNKGNFPGRFSGRQFSNSRSEMNVSTLELGDSALYLCASSLVREQETQYFGPGTRLLVL.

This clone was observed a few times. The chain employs TRBV7-9 and TRBJ1-2; the D is unclear. Germline V gene data show CDR1 as SEHNR and CDR2 as FQNEAQ (reference sequence). The CDR3 loop spans 13 amino acids. Trimming left V 5 bases short and J 4 bases short, with 11 bases between. CDR3: CASSDTALYGYTF. Here the CDR3 DNA reads TGTGCCAGCAGCGACACAGCTCTCTATGGCTACACCTTC. Full variable domain (remainder filled in from reference TRBV7-9 and TRBJ1-2): DTGVSQNPRHKITKRGQNVTFRCDPISEHNRLYWYRQTLGQGPEFLTYFQNEAQLEKSRLLSDRFSAERPKGSFSTLEIQRTEQGDSAMYLCASSDTALYGYTFGSGTRLTVV.

The genes are TRBV5-5 and TRBJ2-7; the D gene is possibly TRBD1 (5 bases). There are 13 residues in the CDR3. CDR1 and CDR2 from the germline V gene are SGHKS and YYEKEE (reference sequence). V was trimmed by 0 bases and J by 6 bases, leaving 10 bases between them. CDR3 DNA sequence: TGTGCCAGCAGCTTGGCGGGCAGGGCCGAGCAGTACTTC. Its translation is CASSLAGRAEQYF.

The chain couples TRBV7-7 to TRBJ2-1; TRBD2 matches at 8 bases. V trimming: 4 bases; J trimming: 10 bases; junction bases outside the gene matches: 3. There are 12 residues in the CDR3. The germline CDR1 and CDR2 sequences are SSHAT and FNYEAQ (reference sequence). The CDR3 loop is CASSSERGEQFF. The CDR3 DNA reads as TGTGCCAGCAGCTCTGAGCGGGGGGAGCAGTTCTTC.

The chain recombines TRBV19 with TRBJ2-7; tentatively, D is TRBD1 or TRBD2 (5 bases each). Per the germline V gene, CDR1 is LNHDA and CDR2 is SQIVND (reference sequence). V was pared by 5 bases and J by 4 bases, with 9 bases between. CDR3 length equals 12 residues. CDR3 bases: TGTGCCAGTAGTCGAGGGGAGTACGAGCAGTACTTC. Protein product: CASSRGEYEQYF.

The chain couples TRBV19 to TRBJ1-2; 8 bases line up with TRBD1. The CDR3 runs to 16 residues. Germline CDR1 reads LNHDA; CDR2 reads SQIVND (reference sequence). J gave up 8 bases and V 5 bases, and 16 bases lay outside the gene matches. The CDR3 sequence is CASSAGYPTGGRGYTF. CDR3 nucleotides: TGTGCCAGTAGTGCAGGTTACCCCACAGGGGGTAGAGGCTACACCTTC.

This chain uses TRBV11-2 with TRBJ2-1; 8 nucleotides match TRBD2. Germline V gives CDR1 SGHAT, CDR2 FQNNGV. CDR3 size: 19 residues. The ends lost 1 base at V and 6 bases at J; junction bases unmatched: 17. For the CDR3, the DNA is TGTGCCAGCAGCTTAGCCCACTCCACCTTAGCGGGGAGTGGCAATGAGCAGTTCTTC. Translation gives CASSLAHSTLAGSGNEQFF.